This is a list of T cell receptor beta chains from one sample in a study of blood T cell repertoires in COVID-19. Libraries were prepared by immunoSEQ multiplex PCR; TCRdb keeps only in-frame clonotypes and omits some of them. The sample records about 210,000 clones, under 90% being singletons. The sample comprised PBMCs or T cells enriched from blood (not recorded which). The source is a woman in her forties or fifties with acute COVID-19. The CDR3 runs from the conserved cysteine through the conserved F or W. A D gene is named only where the DNA matches it firmly. Some rows mark clone size as missing; the rest say once, few, many or name a class of expanded clone.

d_call	j_call	clone_size	v_call	cdr3_aa	cdr3_nt
.	TRBJ1-1	once	TRBV5-1	CASSLSQGWTEAFF	TGCGCCAGCAGCTTGTCCCAGGGGTGGACTGAAGCTTTCTTT
.	TRBJ2-1	.	TRBV5-1	CASSFGSQVLQFF	TGCGCCAGCAGCTTCGGTTCGCAGGTGTTGCAGTTCTTC
TRBD1	TRBJ1-6	.	TRBV2	CASSLTGTAFSPLHF	TGTGCCAGCAGCCTAACCGGGACAGCTTTCTCACCCCTCCACTTT
.	TRBJ1-2	.	TRBV15	CATSGGSGVGVYGYTF	TGTGCCACCAGCGGCGGCTCAGGGGTAGGGGTATATGGCTACACCTTC
TRBD1	TRBJ2-2	.	TRBV5-1	CASRDRGQTGELFF	TGCGCCAGCCGCGACAGGGGGCAGACCGGGGAGCTGTTTTTT
TRBD2	TRBJ2-2	.	TRBV7-2	CASSRGLAGGFGELFF	TGTGCCAGCAGCCGCGGCCTAGCGGGGGGGTTCGGGGAGCTGTTTTTT
.	TRBJ2-1	few	TRBV21-1	CASSKRSSNEQFF	TGTGCCAGCAGCAAAAGAAGTAGTAATGAGCAGTTCTTC
TRBD1	TRBJ2-7	few	TRBV27	CASRRQGQNYEQYF	TGTGCCAGCAGGAGACAGGGGCAGAACTACGAGCAGTACTTC
TRBD2	TRBJ2-1	.	TRBV2	CASSDLPSGAYNEQFF	TGTGCCAGCAGTGACCTGCCTAGCGGGGCCTACAATGAGCAGTTCTTC
.	TRBJ2-3	.	TRBV29-1	CSVDRRFLATSTDTQYF	TGCAGCGTTGATCGGCGGTTCCTTGCCACTAGCACAGATACGCAGTATTTT
TRBD1	TRBJ2-7	.	TRBV18	CASSPPGTGGYEQYF	TGTGCCAGCTCACCTCCCGGGACAGGGGGGTACGAGCAGTACTTC
.	TRBJ1-2	.	TRBV18	CASSPLKEGGPRGYTF	TGTGCCAGCTCACCACTTAAAGAGGGAGGGCCCCGGGGCTACACCTTC
.	TRBJ1-1	.	TRBV7-2	CASSAPGIMNTEAFF	TGTGCCAGCAGCGCTCCAGGGATTATGAACACTGAAGCTTTCTTT
.	TRBJ2-1	.	TRBV3-1/TRBV3-2	CASSPSGNEQFF	TGTGCCAGCAGCCCAAGCGGGAATGAGCAGTTCTTC
TRBD1	TRBJ2-2	.	TRBV29-1	CSVVGTGDGELFF	TGCAGCGTTGTGGGGACAGGGGACGGGGAGCTGTTTTTT
TRBD1	TRBJ2-7	once	TRBV9	CASSVGLGQDEQYF	TGTGCCAGCAGCGTAGGGCTAGGACAGGATGAGCAGTACTTC
.	TRBJ2-7	.	TRBV5-1	CASSILQGTPVYEQYF	TGCGCCAGCAGCATTTTACAGGGTACTCCCGTCTACGAGCAGTACTTC
TRBD1	TRBJ2-6	.	TRBV24-1	CATSDPGQGFSGANVLTF	TGTGCCACCAGTGACCCCGGACAGGGCTTCTCTGGGGCCAACGTCCTGACTTTC
TRBD1	TRBJ1-6	.	TRBV4-3	CASSQAGTGEAYNSPLHF	TGCGCCAGCAGCCAAGCCGGGACAGGGGAGGCCTATAATTCACCCCTCCACTTT
TRBD1	TRBJ2-7	.	TRBV19	CASRGDRAREQYF	TGTGCCAGTAGAGGGGACAGGGCCCGCGAGCAGTACTTC
.	TRBJ1-5	.	TRBV19	CASSIGGRGLSNQPQHF	TGTGCCAGTAGTATCGGGGGCAGGGGACTAAGCAATCAGCCCCAGCATTTT
.	TRBJ2-7	.	TRBV19	CASSISSGIYEQYF	TGTGCCAGTAGTATAAGTTCGGGGATCTACGAGCAGTACTTC
TRBD1	TRBJ2-7	once	TRBV5-5	CASSLGQDSRYEQYF	TGTGCCAGCAGCCTCGGACAGGATTCTCGGTACGAGCAGTACTTC